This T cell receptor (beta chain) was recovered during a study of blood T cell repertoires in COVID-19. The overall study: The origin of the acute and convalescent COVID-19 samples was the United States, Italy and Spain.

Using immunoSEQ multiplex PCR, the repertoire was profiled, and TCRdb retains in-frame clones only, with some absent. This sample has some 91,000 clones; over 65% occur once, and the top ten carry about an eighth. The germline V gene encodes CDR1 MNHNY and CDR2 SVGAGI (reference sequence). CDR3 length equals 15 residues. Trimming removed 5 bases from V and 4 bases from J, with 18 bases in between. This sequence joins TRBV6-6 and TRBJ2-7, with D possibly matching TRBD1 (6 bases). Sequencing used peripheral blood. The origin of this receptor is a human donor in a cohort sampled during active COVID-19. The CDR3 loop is CASSHGQPPLYEQYF. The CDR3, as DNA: TGTGCCAGCAGTCACGGACAGCCCCCACTTTACGAGCAGTACTTC.